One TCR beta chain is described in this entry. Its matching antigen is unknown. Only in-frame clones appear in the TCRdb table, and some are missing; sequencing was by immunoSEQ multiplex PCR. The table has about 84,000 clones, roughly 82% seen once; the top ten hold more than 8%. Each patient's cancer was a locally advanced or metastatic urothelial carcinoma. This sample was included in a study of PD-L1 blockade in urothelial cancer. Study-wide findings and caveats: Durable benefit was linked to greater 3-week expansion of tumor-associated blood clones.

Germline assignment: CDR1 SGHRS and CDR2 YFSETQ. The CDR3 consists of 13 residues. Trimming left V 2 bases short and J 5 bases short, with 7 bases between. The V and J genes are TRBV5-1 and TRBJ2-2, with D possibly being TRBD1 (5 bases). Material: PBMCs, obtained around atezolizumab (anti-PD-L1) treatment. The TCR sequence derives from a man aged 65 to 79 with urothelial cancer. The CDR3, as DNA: TGCGCCAGCAGCTTTACAGGTACCGGGGAGCTGTTTTTT. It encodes CASSFTGTGELFF.